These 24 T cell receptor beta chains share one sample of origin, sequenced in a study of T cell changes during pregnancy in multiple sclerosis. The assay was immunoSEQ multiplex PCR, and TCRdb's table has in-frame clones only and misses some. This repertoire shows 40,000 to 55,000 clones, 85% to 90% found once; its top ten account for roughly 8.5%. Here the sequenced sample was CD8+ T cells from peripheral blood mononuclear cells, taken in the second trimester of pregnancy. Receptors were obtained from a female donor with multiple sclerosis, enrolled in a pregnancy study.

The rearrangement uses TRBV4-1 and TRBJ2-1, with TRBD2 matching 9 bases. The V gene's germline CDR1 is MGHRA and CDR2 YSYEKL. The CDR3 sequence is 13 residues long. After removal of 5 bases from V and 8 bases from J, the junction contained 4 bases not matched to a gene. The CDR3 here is CASSSAGGYEQFF. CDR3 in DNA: TGCGCCAGCAGCTCCGCGGGGGGGTATGAGCAGTTCTTC.

The CDR3 region has the DNA TGTGCCAGCGGCAGGGCAAGACACACCTTC. This encodes CASGRARHTF. This chain links TRBV2 with TRBJ1-2; possibly TRBD1 for D (5 bases). V lost 8 bases and J 12 bases, leaving 13 bases between the germline ends. Germline lookup yields CDR1 SNHLY and CDR2 FYNNEI. This CDR3 is built from 10 residues.

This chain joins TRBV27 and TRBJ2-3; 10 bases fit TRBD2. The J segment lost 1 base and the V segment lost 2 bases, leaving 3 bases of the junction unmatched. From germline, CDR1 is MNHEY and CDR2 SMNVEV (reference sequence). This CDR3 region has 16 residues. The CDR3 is CASSLLAGEGTDTQYF. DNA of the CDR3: TGTGCCAGCAGTTTACTAGCGGGGGAAGGCACAGATACGCAGTATTTT.

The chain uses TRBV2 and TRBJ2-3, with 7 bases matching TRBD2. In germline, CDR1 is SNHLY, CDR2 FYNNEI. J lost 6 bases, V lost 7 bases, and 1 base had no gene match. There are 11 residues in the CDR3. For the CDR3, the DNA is TGTGCCAGCATGGGGGGGGATACGCAGTATTTT. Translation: CASMGGDTQYF.

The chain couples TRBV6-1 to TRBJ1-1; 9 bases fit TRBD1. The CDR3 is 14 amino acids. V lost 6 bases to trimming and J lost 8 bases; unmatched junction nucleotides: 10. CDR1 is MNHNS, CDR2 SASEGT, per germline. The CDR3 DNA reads TGTGCCAGCAGGGGGGGACAGGGATTTAACGAAGCTTTCTTT. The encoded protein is CASRGGQGFNEAFF.

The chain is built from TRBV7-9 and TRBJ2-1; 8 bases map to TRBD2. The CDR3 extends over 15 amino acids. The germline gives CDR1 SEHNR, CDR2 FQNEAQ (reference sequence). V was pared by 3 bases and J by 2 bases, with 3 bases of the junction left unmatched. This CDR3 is CASSFLGGAYNEQFF. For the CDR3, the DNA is TGTGCCAGCAGCTTTCTCGGGGGGGCCTACAATGAGCAGTTCTTC.

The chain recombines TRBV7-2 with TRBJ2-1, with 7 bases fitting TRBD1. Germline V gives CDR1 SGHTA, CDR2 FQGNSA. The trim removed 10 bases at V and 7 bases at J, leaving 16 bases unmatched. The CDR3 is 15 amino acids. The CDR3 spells CATPISGQYRNEQFF. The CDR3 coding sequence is TGTGCCACCCCTATCTCGGGACAGTATAGAAATGAGCAGTTCTTC.

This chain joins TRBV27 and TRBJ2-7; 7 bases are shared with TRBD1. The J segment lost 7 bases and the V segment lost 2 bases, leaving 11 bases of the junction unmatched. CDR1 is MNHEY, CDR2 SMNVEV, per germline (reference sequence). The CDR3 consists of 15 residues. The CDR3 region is CASSLKGQTSREQYF. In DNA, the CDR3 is TGTGCCAGCAGTTTAAAGGGACAGACCTCGCGGGAGCAGTACTTC.

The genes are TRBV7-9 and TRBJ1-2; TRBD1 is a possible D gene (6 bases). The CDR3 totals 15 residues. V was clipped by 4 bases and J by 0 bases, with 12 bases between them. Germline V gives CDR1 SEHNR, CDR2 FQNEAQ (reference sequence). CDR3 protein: CASSSTGLPNYGYTF. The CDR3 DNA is TGTGCCAGCAGCTCCACAGGGTTACCTAACTATGGCTACACCTTC.

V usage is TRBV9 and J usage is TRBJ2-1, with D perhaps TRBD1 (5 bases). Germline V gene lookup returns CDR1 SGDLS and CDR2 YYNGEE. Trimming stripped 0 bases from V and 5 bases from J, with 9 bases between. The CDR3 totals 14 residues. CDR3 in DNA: TGTGCCAGCAGCGTAGGGGGCGGTAACAATGAGCAGTTCTTC. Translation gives CASSVGGGNNEQFF. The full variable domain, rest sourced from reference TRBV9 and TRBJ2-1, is DSGVTQTPKHLITATGQRVTLRCSPRSGDLSVYWYQQSLDQGLQFLIQYYNGEERAKGNILERFSAQQFPDLHSELNLSSLELGDSALYFCASSVGGGNNEQFFGPGTRLTVL.

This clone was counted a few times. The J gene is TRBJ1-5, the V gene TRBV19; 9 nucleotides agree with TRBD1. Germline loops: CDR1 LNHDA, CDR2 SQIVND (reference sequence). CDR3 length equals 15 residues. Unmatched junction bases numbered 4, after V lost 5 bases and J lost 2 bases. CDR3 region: CASSGGQGGNQPQHF. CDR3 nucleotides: TGTGCCAGTAGTGGGGGACAGGGAGGCAATCAGCCCCAGCATTTT.

Written as DNA, the CDR3 is TGTGCCAGCAGCACCCCGACAGGGGGAAACACCATATATTTT. Amino acids: CASSTPTGGNTIYF. V gene TRBV9 combines with J gene TRBJ1-3; 7 bases line up with TRBD1. V shed 4 bases, J shed 4 bases, and the junction held 5 bases outside the gene matches. Germline V CDR1 and CDR2: SGDLS, YYNGEE. This CDR3 contains 14 residues.

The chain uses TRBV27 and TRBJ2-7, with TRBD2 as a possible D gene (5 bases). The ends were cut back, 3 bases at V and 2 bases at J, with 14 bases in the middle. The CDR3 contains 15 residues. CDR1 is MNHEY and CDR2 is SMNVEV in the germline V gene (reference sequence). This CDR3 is CASSFIGGRTYEQYF. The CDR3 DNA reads TGTGCCAGCAGTTTTATTGGCGGGCGAACCTACGAGCAGTACTTC.

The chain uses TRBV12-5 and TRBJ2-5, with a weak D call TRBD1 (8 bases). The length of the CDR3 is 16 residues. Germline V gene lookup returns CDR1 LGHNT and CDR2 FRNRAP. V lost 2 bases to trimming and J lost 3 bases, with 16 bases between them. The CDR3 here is CASGLFTGGVKETQYF. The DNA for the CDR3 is TGTGCTAGTGGTTTGTTCACAGGGGGGGTTAAAGAGACCCAGTACTTC.

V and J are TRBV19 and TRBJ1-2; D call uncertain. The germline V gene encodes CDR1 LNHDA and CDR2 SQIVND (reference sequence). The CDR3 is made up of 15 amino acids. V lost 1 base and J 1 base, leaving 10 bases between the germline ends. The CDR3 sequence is CASSIAQTYNYGYTF. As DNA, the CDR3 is TGTGCCAGTAGTATAGCACAGACCTATAACTATGGCTACACCTTC.

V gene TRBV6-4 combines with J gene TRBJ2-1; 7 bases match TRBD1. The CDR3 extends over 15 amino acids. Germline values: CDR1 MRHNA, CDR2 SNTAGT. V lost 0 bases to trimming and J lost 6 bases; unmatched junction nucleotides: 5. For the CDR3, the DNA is TGTGCCAGCAGTGACTCCGAGGGGGCGGCCAATGAGCAGTTCTTC. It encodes CASSDSEGAANEQFF.

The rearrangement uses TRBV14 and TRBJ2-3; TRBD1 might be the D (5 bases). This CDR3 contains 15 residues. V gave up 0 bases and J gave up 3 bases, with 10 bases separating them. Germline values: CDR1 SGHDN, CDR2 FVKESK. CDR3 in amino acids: CASSQDLGATDTQYF. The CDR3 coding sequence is TGTGCCAGCAGCCAAGATTTAGGGGCGACAGATACGCAGTATTTT.

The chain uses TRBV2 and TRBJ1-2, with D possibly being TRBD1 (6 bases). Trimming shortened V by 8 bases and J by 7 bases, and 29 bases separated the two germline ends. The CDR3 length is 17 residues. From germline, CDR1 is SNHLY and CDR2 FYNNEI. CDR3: CASLLGNTGFIKGGYTF. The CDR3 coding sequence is TGTGCCAGCCTCTTGGGCAACACAGGGTTCATAAAGGGTGGCTACACCTTC.

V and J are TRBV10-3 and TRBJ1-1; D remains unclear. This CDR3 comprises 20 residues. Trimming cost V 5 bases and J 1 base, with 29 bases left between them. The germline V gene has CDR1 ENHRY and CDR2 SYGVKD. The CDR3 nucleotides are TGTGCCATCAGTACGGGCGAGTTAATACGGGCGGAGGAACCGAACACTGAAGCTTTCTTT. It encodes CAISTGELIRAEEPNTEAFF.

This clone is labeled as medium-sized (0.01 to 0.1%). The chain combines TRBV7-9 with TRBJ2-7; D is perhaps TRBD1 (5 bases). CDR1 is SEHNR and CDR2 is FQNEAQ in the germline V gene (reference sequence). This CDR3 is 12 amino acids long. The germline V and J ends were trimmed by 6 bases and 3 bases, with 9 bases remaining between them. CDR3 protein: CASRPDNYEQYF. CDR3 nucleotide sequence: TGTGCCAGCAGGCCGGACAACTACGAGCAGTACTTC.

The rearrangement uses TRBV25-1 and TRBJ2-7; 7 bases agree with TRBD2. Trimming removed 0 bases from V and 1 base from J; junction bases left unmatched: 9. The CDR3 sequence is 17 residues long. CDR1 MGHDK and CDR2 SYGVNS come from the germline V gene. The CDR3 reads CASSEYFPGGGSYEQYF. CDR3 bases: TGTGCCAGCAGTGAATATTTCCCGGGAGGCGGTTCCTACGAGCAGTACTTC.

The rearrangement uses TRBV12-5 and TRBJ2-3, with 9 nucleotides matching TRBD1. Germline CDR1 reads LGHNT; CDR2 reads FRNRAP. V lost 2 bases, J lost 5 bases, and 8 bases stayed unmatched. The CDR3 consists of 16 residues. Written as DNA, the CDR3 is TGTGCTAGTGGTTTGTTCCGGGACAGGGAGGAAGATACGCAGTATTTT. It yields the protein CASGLFRDREEDTQYF.

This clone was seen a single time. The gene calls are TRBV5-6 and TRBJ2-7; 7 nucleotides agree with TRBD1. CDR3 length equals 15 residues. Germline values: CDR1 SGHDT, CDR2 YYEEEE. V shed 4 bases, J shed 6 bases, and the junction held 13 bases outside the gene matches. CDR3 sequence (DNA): TGTGCCAGCAGCCAACCGTCGACAGGGCGATTCGAGCAGTACTTC. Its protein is CASSQPSTGRFEQYF. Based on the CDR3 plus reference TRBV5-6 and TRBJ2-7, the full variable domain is DAGVTQSPTHLIKTRGQQVTLRCSPKSGHDTVSWYQQALGQGPQFIFQYYEEEERQRGNFPDRFSGHQFPNYSSELNVNALLLGDSALYLCASSQPSTGRFEQYFGPGTRLTVT.

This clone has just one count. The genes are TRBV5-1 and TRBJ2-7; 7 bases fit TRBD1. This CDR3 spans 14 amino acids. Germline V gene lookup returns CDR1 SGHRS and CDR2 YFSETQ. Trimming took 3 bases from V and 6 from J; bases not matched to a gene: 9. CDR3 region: CASSYSGTEFEQYF. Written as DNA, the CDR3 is TGCGCCAGCAGCTACTCCGGGACAGAGTTCGAGCAGTACTTC.